This entry lists 14 T cell receptor beta chains sequenced from one sample in a study of blood T cells in healthy people across ages. Sample-barcoded 5' priming and a J-beta primer mix drove a second PCR of roughly 7 to 11 cycles. TCRdb recomputed calls from the 5' RACE reads with MiXCR, one row per CDR3 protein. The table lists about 1.5 million distinct CDR3 sequences, under 55% of them singletons, with less than 5% in the top ten. Sequencing used blood. The receptors were sampled from a woman aged 18-29 years in good health.

The V gene is TRBV20-1, the J gene TRBJ2-1, with D maybe TRBD1 (5 bases). The CDR3 contains 15 residues. Germline CDR1 reads DFQATT; CDR2 reads SNEGSKA (reference sequence). V was cut by 0 bases and J by 4 bases, with 13 bases left in between. The CDR3 sequence is CSARDVQGPYNEQFF. The CDR3 region has the DNA TGCAGTGCTAGAGATGTCCAGGGTCCTTACAATGAGCAGTTCTTC.

CDR3 in DNA: TGTGCCAGCAGTAGCGGGACATGGGATGGAGAGACCCAGTTCTTC. Protein: CASSSGTWDGETQFF. This chain links TRBV3-1 with TRBJ2-1; 8 bases align to TRBD2. CDR3 length equals 15 residues. CDR1 and CDR2 (germline): LGHDT, YNNKEL (reference sequence). The J segment lost 13 bases and the V segment lost 6 bases, leaving 17 bases of the junction unmatched.

A few counts support this clonotype. This chain uses TRBV28 with TRBJ2-5, with a tentative D call TRBD2 (5 bases). This CDR3 has 14 amino acids. The germline CDR1 and CDR2 sequences are MDHEN and SYDVKM. Trimming pared 6 bases from V and 5 bases from J, leaving 16 bases between. The CDR3 here is CASSPAGYGETQYF. The CDR3 coding sequence is TGTGCCAGCAGCCCGGCGGGCTATGGGGAGACCCAGTACTTC.

This clonotype was detected ten times or more. V is TRBV9 and J is TRBJ2-7; 7 bases are shared with TRBD2. V trimming: 1 base; J trimming: 1 base; junction bases outside the gene matches: 8. Germline V lookup: CDR1 SGDLS, CDR2 YYNGEE. The CDR3 loop spans 16 amino acids. CDR3 sequence reads: CASSVSPSGLSYEQYF. As DNA, the CDR3 is TGTGCCAGCAGCGTAAGTCCTAGCGGTTTATCCTACGAGCAGTACTTC.

The chain's CDR3 is CATQTSAPRETQYF. The CDR3 nucleotides are TGTGCCACCCAGACGTCCGCCCCCCGTGAGACCCAGTACTTC. The chain has TRBV6-2 or TRBV6-3 and TRBJ2-7; D gene uncertain. The closer fit of TRBJ2-5 to the DNA end suggests the J call may be wrong. This CDR3 has 14 amino acids. Germline assignment: CDR1 MNHEY and CDR2 SVGEGT.

The genes are TRBV29-1 and TRBJ1-1; 10 bases map to TRBD1. The CDR3 contains 14 residues. Germline values: CDR1 SQVTM, CDR2 ANQGSEA. The junction had 9 bases not matched to a gene; V was cut back by 7 bases and J by 4 bases. The CDR3 sequence: CSARLGQGSTEAFF. CDR3 nucleotide sequence: TGCAGCGCCCGGTTGGGACAGGGGAGCACTGAAGCTTTCTTT. Supplemented by reference TRBV29-1 and TRBJ1-1, the full variable domain reads SAVISQKPSRDICQRGTSLTIQCQVDSQVTMMFWYRQQPGQSLTLIATANQGSEATYESGFVIDKFPISRPNLTFSTLTVSNMSPEDSSIYLCSARLGQGSTEAFFGQGTRLTVV.

The rearrangement joins TRBV4-1 to TRBJ2-2; D gene unclear. CDR1 is MGHRA, CDR2 YSYEKL, per germline. The V gene lost 3 bases and the J gene lost 10 bases, with 9 bases spanning the gap. CDR3 length: 12 residues. The CDR3 is CASSQPGAELFF. The CDR3 DNA follows: TGCGCCAGCAGCCAGCCCGGTGCGGAGCTGTTTTTT.

This clonotype was detected ten times or more. The chain couples TRBV12-3 or TRBV12-4 to TRBJ1-2; D is unclear. The CDR3 spans 13 residues. With 7 bases removed from V and 8 bases from J, the gap between germline ends came to 17 bases. CDR3 nucleotides: TGTGCCAGCACCCCCCTATTGTGGTGGGGCTACACCTTC. This encodes CASTPLLWWGYTF.

The chain is built from TRBV3-1 and TRBJ2-3, with 7 bases that match TRBD2. Germline CDR1 and CDR2: LGHDT and YNNKEL (reference sequence). V lost 4 bases to trimming and J lost 4 bases; unmatched junction nucleotides: 8. The CDR3 length is 15 residues. DNA of the CDR3: TGTGCCAGCAGCCCGCTAGCGGTTGGGGCAGATACGCAGTATTTT. The encoded protein is CASSPLAVGADTQYF.

Concerning this clonotype itself: The junction does not match germline at one end; this may be a read error. This chain uses TRBV6-5 with TRBJ2-1; D is unclear. Germline loops: CDR1 MNHEY, CDR2 SVGAGI. There are 13 residues in the CDR3. Here the CDR3 DNA reads TGTGCCAGCGGCACGAGCTCCTACAATAAGCAGTTCTTC. It specifies CASGTSSYNKQFF.

This clonotype has just a few counts. This rearrangement joins TRBV7-9 to TRBJ1-2; a weak D match, TRBD1 (6 bases). CDR1 is SEHNR and CDR2 is FQNEAQ in the germline V gene (reference sequence). V was trimmed by 4 bases and J by 0 bases, leaving 12 bases between them. The CDR3 runs to 15 residues. CDR3 sequence: CASSSSRQANYGYTF. The CDR3 DNA reads TGTGCCAGCAGCTCCAGCCGACAGGCTAACTATGGCTACACCTTC.

In this sample, this clonotype turned up a few times. The rearrangement uses TRBV7-9 and TRBJ2-1, with D perhaps TRBD1 or TRBD2 (5 bases each). Germline CDR1 SEHNR, CDR2 FQNEAQ (reference sequence). Trimming took 4 bases from V and 0 from J, leaving 16 bases between them. This CDR3 spans 17 amino acids. CDR3 residues: CASSSLGTASSYNEQFF. DNA of the CDR3: TGTGCCAGCAGCTCCCTAGGGACGGCTAGCTCCTACAATGAGCAGTTCTTC.

This chain uses TRBV29-1 with TRBJ2-5; D not resolved. The germline V and J ends were trimmed by 5 bases and 0 bases, with 10 bases remaining between them. Germline CDR1 SQVTM, CDR2 ANQGSEA. This CDR3 has 13 residues. The DNA of the CDR3 is TGCAGCGTTCTAGGGCTATACCAAGAGACCCAGTACTTC. This translates into CSVLGLYQETQYF.

The chain joins TRBV6-1 to TRBJ1-6; D gene uncertain. The CDR3 contains 18 residues. V lost 6 bases and J lost 0, with 18 bases in between. The germline CDR1 and CDR2 sequences are MNHNS and SASEGT. CDR3 sequence reads: CASRRDPPQLSYNSPLHF. CDR3 nucleotides: TGTGCCAGCAGAAGAGACCCTCCACAACTCTCCTATAATTCACCCCTCCACTTT.